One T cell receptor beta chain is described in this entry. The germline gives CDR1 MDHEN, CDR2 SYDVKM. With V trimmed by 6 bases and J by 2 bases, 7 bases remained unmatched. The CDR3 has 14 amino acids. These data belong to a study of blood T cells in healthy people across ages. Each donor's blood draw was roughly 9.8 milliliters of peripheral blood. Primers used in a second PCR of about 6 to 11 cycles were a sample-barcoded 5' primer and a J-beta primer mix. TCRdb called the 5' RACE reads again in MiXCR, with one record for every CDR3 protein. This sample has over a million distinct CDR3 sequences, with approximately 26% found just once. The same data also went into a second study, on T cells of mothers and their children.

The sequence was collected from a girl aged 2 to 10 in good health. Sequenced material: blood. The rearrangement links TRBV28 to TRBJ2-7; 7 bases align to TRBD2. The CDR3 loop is CASSQTSSPYEQYF. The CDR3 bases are TGTGCCAGCAGCCAGACTAGCAGTCCCTACGAGCAGTACTTC.